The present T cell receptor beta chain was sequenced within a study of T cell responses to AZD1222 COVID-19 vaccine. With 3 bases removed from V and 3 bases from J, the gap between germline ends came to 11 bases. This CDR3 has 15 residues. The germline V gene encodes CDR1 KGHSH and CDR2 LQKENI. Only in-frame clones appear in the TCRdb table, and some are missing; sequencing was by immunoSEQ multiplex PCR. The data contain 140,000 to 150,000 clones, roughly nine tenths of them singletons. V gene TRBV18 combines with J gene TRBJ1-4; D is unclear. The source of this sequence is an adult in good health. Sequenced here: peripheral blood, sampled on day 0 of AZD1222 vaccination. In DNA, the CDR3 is TGTGCCAGCTCACCCCCGGGGAGAGCTAATGAAAAACTGTTTTTT. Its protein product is CASSPPGRANEKLFF.